This TCR beta chain was identified during a study of OX40 agonist ivuxolimab in advanced cancers. Study details: Patients were treated with intravenous ivuxolimab, dosed at 0.01 to 10 mg/kg and infused every 2 weeks. Study results and caveats: Among T cells, CD8+ cells averaged more expanded clones than CD4+ cells. At doses 0.1 to 3.0 mg/kg, CD4+ and CD8+ clones expanded.

Autoimmune disease history or systemic immunosuppression was exclusionary. Sequencing used immunoSEQ multiplex PCR; TCRdb keeps in-frame clones, though not all of them. The sample shows around 49,000 clones, 85% to 90% of them seen only once. A word on this clone: Its matching antigen is unknown.

CDR3 size: 13 residues. Trimming took off 11 bases at V and 4 bases at J, with 17 bases between the two ends. Germline-derived CDR1 and CDR2 are SEHNR and FQNEAQ (reference sequence). Sample: CD4+ or CD8+ T cells sorted from blood, taken in a trial of the OX40 agonist ivuxolimab. The sequence derives from an adult with an advanced solid tumor such as melanoma, head and neck, liver or kidney cancer. The chain links TRBV7-9 to TRBJ1-2, with D possibly matching TRBD1 (5 bases). CDR3 in amino acids: CAGDVGPTYGYTF. The CDR3 coding sequence is TGTGCCGGCGATGTGGGGCCTACCTATGGCTACACCTTC.